The present entry profiles one T cell receptor beta chain with its context. Its target is unknown. The data were obtained in a study of STAT3 mutations in large granular lymphocyte leukemia. Germline CDR1 reads MNHEY; CDR2 reads SMNVEV (reference sequence). There are 14 residues in the CDR3. V lost 4 bases, J lost 0 bases, and 10 bases lay in between. Points from the study as a whole: At least one immunodominant TCR beta clonotype appeared in every T-cell large granular lymphocyte leukemia patient.

Produced via immunoSEQ multiplex PCR; TCRdb's table is partial and in-frame only. The table lists 25,000 to 40,000 clones, approximately 86% of them singletons. The origin of this receptor is a man between 60 and 70 years old with T-cell large granular lymphocyte leukemia. Some clones in this sample may be carry-over from other donors' samples. This chain uses TRBV27 with TRBJ2-7, with a possible D match to TRBD1 (6 bases). The sample taken for sequencing was peripheral blood mononuclear cells. CDR3 nucleotide sequence: TGTGCCAGCAGTTGGCAGGGGAGCTCCTACGAGCAGTACTTC. Amino acids: CASSWQGSSYEQYF.